This T cell receptor beta chain was sequenced during a study of blood T cell repertoires in COVID-19. From germline, CDR1 is ENHRY and CDR2 SYGVKD. The length of the CDR3 is 11 residues. Trimming pared 6 bases from V and 5 bases from J, leaving 8 bases between. Generated by immunoSEQ multiplex PCR, the TCRdb table keeps only in-frame clones and is missing some. This table has approximately 180,000 clones, 85% to 90% appearing once. The TCR was taken from a woman between 40 and 50 years old with acute COVID-19. The sample was PBMCs or T cells enriched from blood (not recorded which). The chain joins TRBV10-3 to TRBJ2-7, with D possibly TRBD1 on 6 matching bases. Here the CDR3 reads CAISTGNEQYF. The CDR3 nucleotides are TGTGCCATCAGCACAGGGAACGAGCAGTACTTC.